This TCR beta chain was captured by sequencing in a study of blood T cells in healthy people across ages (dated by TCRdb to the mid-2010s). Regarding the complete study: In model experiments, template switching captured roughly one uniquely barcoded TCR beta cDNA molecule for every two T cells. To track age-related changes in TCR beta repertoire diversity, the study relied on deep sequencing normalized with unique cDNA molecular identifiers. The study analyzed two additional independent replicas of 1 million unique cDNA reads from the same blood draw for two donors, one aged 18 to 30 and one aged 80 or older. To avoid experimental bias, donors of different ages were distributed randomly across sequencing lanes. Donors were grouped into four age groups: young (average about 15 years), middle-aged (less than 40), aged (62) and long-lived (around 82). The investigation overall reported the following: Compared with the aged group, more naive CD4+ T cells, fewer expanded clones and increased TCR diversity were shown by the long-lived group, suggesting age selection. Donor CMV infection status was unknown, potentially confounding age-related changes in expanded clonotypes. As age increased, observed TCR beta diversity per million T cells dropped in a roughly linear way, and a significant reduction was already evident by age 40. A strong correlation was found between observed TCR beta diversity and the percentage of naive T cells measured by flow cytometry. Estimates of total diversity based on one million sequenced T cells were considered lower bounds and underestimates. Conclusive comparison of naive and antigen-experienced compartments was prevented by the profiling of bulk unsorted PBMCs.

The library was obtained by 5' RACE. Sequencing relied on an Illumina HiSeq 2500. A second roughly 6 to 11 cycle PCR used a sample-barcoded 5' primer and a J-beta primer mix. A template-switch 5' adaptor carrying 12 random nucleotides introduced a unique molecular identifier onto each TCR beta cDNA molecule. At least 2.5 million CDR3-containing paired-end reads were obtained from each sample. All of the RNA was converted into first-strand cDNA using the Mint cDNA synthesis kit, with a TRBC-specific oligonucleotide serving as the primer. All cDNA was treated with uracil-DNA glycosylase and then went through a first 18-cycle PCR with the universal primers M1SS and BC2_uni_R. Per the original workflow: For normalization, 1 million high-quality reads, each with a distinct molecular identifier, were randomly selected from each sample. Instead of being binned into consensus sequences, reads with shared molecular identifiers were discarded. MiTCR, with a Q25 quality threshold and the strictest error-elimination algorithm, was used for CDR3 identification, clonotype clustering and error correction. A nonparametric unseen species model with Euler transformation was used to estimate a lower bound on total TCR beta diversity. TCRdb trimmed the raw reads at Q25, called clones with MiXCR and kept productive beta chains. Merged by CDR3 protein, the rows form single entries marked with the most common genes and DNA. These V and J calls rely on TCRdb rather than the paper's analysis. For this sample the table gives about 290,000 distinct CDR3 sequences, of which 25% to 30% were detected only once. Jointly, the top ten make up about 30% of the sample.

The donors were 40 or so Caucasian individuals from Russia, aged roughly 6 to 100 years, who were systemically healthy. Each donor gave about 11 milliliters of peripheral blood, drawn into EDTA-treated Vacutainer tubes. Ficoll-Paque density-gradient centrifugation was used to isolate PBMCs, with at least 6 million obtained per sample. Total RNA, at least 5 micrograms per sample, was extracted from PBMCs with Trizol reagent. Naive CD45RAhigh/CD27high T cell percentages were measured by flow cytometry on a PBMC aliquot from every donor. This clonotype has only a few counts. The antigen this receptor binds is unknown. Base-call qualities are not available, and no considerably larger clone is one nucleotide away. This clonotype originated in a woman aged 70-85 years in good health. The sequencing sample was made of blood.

The CDR3 region reads CSARDLGGILIEQYF. The DNA sequence follows: TGCAGTGCTAGAGACCTGGGAGGGATTTTAATAGAGCAGTACTTC. The chain uses TRBV20-1 and TRBJ2-5; the central 7 bases match TRBD2. From the cysteine up to the phenylalanine, the CDR3 has a length of 15 residues. Only the CDR3 part of the read is kept: 45 bases, read in frame from the first base. Trimming takes 0 bases off V and 11 bases off J; junction bases not matched to a gene: 15. The germline V gene (reference sequence) supplies CDR1 DFQATT and CDR2 SNEGSKA.